This TCR beta chain was sequenced for a study of read filtering for tumor transcriptome and immune sequencing. In the study overall: Patients were 17 male and roughly 15 female, mean age approximately 70 years, range about 47 to 85. By R-ISS, stages I, II and III held around 8, 15 and 7 patients. Overall study results and limits: Compared with RNA-seq, IR-seq gave much higher clonotype depth and reliability. Correlation between methods rose after single-read clonotypes were removed.

Regarding this clonotype: Its cognate antigen is unknown.

The CDR3 runs to 13 residues. Germline V gene data show CDR1 as MRHNA and CDR2 as SNTAGT. The ends were cut back, 4 bases at V and 12 bases at J, with 13 bases in the middle. Molecular barcoded adaptors covering alpha/delta and beta/gamma chains were used on 400 to 450 ng RNA. MiXCR was run by TCRdb on the reads, yielding one entry per CDR3 protein. The profile shows about 39,000 distinct CDR3 sequences, roughly an eighth of them singletons. The sequencing sample was made of a population of CD138-negative cells sorted from bone marrow. V is TRBV6-4 and J is TRBJ1-6, with D unclear. This sequence was found in a donor at least 40 years old with multiple myeloma. CDR3: CASSASAGLPLHF. CDR3 nucleotides: TGTGCCAGCAGTGCCTCAGCCGGTTTACCCCTCCACTTT.